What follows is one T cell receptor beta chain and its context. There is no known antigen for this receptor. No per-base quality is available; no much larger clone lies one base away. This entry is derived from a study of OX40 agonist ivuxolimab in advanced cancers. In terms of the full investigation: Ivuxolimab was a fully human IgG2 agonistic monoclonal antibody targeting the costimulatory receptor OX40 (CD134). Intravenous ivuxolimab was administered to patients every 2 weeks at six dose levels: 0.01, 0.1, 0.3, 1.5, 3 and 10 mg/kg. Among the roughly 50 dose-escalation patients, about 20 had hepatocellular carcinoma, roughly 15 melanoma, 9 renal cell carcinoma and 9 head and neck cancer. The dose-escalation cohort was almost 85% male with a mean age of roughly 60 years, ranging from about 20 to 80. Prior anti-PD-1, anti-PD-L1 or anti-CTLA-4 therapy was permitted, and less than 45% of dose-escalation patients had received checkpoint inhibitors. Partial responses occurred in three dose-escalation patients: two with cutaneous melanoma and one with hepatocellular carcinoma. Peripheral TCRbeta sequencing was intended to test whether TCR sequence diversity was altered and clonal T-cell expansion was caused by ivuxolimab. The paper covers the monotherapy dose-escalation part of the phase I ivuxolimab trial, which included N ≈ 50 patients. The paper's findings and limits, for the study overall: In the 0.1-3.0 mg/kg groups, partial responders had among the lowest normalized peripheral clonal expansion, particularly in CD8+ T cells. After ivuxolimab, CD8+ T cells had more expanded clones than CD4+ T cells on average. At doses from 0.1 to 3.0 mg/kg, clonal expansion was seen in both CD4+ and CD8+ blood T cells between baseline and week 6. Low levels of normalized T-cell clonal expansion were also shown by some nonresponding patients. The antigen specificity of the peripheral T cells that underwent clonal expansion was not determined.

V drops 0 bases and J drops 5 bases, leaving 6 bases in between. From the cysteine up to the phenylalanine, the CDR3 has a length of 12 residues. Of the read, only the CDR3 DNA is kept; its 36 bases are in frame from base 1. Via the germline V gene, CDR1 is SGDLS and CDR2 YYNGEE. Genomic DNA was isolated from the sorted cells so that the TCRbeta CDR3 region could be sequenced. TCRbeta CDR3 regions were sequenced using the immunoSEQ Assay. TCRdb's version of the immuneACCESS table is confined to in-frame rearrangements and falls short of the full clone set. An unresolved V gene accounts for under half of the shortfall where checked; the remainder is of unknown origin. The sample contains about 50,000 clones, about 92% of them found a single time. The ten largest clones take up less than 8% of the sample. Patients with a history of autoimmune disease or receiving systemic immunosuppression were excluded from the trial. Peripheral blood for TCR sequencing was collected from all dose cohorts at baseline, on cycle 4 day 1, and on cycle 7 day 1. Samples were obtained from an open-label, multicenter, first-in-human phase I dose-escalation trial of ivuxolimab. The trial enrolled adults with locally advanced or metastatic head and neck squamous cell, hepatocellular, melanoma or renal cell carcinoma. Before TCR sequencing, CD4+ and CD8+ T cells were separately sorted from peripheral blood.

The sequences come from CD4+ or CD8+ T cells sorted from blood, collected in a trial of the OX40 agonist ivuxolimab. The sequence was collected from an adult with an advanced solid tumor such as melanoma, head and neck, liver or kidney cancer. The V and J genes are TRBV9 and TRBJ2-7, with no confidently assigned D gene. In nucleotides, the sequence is TGTGCCAGCAGCGTAGCCGGAAACGAGCAGTACTTC. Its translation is CASSVAGNEQYF.